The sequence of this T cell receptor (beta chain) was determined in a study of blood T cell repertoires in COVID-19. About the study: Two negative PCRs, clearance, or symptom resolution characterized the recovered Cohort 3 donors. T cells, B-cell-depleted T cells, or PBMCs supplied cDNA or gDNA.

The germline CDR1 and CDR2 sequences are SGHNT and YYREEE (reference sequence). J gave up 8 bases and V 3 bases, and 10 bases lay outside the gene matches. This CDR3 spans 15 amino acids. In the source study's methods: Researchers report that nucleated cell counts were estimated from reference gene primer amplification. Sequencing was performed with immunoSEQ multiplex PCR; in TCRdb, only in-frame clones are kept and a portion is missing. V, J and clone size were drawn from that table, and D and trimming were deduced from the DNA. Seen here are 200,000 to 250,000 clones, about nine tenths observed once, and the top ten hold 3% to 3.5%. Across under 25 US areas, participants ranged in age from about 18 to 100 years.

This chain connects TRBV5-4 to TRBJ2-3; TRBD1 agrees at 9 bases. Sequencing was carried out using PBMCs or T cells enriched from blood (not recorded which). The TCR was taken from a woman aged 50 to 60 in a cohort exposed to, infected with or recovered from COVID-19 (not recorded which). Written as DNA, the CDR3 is TGTGCCAGCAGCTCCGCCCGGACAGGGGAGGGTACGCAGTATTTT. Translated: CASSSARTGEGTQYF.